These T cell receptor beta chains were read from a single sample in a study of cytomegalovirus exposure and HLA in healthy donors. The table came from immunoSEQ multiplex PCR; TCRdb's copy has only in-frame clones and leaves some out. The data hold 180,000 or so clones, with roughly four fifths observed a single time. The material sequenced was PBMCs. The receptors shown here come from a woman aged 18-30 years in good health and CMV-seropositive. Both conserved end residues are part of each CDR3. Fields, in order: J gene, clone size, V gene, D gene, CDR3 protein, CDR3 DNA. A D gene is named only where the DNA matches it firmly. The listing skips clone size in some rows; elsewhere it reads once, few, many or a size class.

>TRBJ1-2|-|TRBV19|-
CASSTQGRGYGYTF
TGTGCCAGTAGTACACAGGGTAGAGGCTATGGCTACACCTTC
>TRBJ1-2|few|TRBV7-8|-
CASSLWQTANYGYTF
TGTGCCAGCAGCTTATGGCAGACAGCTAACTATGGCTACACCTTC
>TRBJ2-3|once|TRBV28|-
CASRMGWRADTQYF
TGTGCCAGCAGAATGGGGTGGAGGGCAGATACGCAGTATTTT
>TRBJ1-2|-|TRBV15|-
CATSMEGMGGYGYTF
TGTGCCACCAGCATGGAGGGAATGGGTGGCTATGGCTACACCTTC
>TRBJ2-5|once|TRBV13|TRBD2
CASSLRTSGGQETQYF
TGTGCCAGCAGCCTACGGACTAGCGGGGGGCAAGAGACCCAGTACTTC
>TRBJ2-2|few|TRBV10-2|-
CASSETEFRQSNTGELFF
TGCGCCAGCAGTGAGACCGAATTTCGCCAGTCGAACACCGGGGAGCTGTTTTTT
>TRBJ2-1|-|TRBV7-6|TRBD2
CASSFDPSGAGYNEQFF
TGTGCCAGCAGCTTCGATCCCAGCGGGGCGGGATACAATGAGCAGTTCTTC
>TRBJ2-5|-|TRBV11-2|TRBD2
CASSLHSGPTKETQYF
TGTGCCAGCAGCTTACATAGCGGGCCCACCAAAGAGACCCAGTACTTC
>TRBJ2-5|-|TRBV29-1|TRBD1
CSALGTEETQYF
TGCAGCGCACTCGGGACAGAAGAGACCCAGTACTTC
>TRBJ1-1|-|TRBV27|-
CASSSGSATEAFF
TGTGCCAGCAGTTCTGGGTCAGCGACTGAAGCTTTCTTT
>TRBJ2-3|-|TRBV4-2|-
CASSRTTASTDTQYF
TGTGCCAGCAGTCGCACTACTGCTAGCACAGATACGCAGTATTTT
>TRBJ1-1|-|TRBV7-9|-
CASSLVGGDTEAFF
TGTGCCAGCAGCTTAGTGGGAGGAGACACTGAAGCTTTCTTT
>TRBJ1-1|-|TRBV10-3|-
CAISEGGFRAEAFF
TGTGCCATCAGTGAGGGGGGGTTTCGGGCTGAAGCTTTCTTT
>TRBJ2-1|-|TRBV7-6|-
CASTNPGTSSGVQFF
TGTGCCAGCACAAACCCCGGGACATCCAGCGGTGTGCAGTTCTTC
>TRBJ2-1|few|TRBV5-4|-
CASSSGAYNEQFF
TGTGCCAGCAGCTCCGGGGCCTACAATGAGCAGTTCTTC
>TRBJ2-2|once|TRBV5-1|-
CASSKGQNTGELFF
TGCGCCAGCAGCAAGGGACAGAACACCGGGGAGCTGTTTTTT
>TRBJ2-7|-|TRBV7-8|-
CASSFFGVHFEQYF
TGTGCCAGCAGCTTTTTCGGAGTCCATTTCGAGCAGTACTTC
>TRBJ1-1|-|TRBV5-6|TRBD1
CASSFSGGTEAFF
TGTGCCAGCAGCTTTTCAGGGGGCACTGAAGCTTTCTTT
>TRBJ1-2|-|TRBV7-8|-
CASSLQGAGYGYTF
TGTGCCAGCAGCTTGCAGGGCGCCGGCTATGGCTACACCTTC
>TRBJ1-4|-|TRBV6-6|TRBD1
CASSPGGGGEKLFF
TGTGCCAGCAGTCCAGGGGGCGGCGGTGAAAAACTGTTTTTT
>TRBJ2-1|-|TRBV7-9|TRBD1
CASSLAGTAPLNEQFF
TGTGCCAGCAGCTTGGCCGGGACAGCCCCTCTCAATGAGCAGTTCTTC
>TRBJ2-7|-|TRBV27|-
CASSLTIPGDYEQYF
TGTGCCAGCAGTCTGACGATCCCCGGGGACTACGAGCAGTACTTC
>TRBJ1-3|-|TRBV4-3|-
CASSSGVSGNTIYF
TGCGCCAGCTCCTCAGGTGTCTCTGGAAACACCATATATTTT
>TRBJ2-7|-|TRBV5-1|-
CASSLAPVSEMYEQYF
TGCGCCAGCAGCTTGGCCCCTGTAAGCGAGATGTACGAGCAGTACTTC
>TRBJ2-5|-|TRBV29-1|-
CSVEDGPDKETQYF
TGCAGCGTTGAAGATGGTCCAGATAAAGAGACCCAGTACTTC
>TRBJ2-1|few|TRBV6-9|TRBD1
CASSYSGPGRGFRNEQFF
TGTGCCAGCAGTTATTCTGGTCCGGGCAGGGGGTTTCGGAATGAGCAGTTCTTC
>TRBJ1-2|-|TRBV2|-
CASSAQGYGYTF
TGTGCCAGCAGTGCCCAGGGGTATGGCTACACCTTC
>TRBJ1-2|-|TRBV7-8|TRBD1
CASSLPGQGRGGYTF
TGTGCCAGCAGCTTACCGGGACAGGGCAGGGGTGGCTACACCTTC
>TRBJ2-1|-|TRBV18|-
CASSPQTENEQFF
TGTGCCAGCTCACCACAGACAGAAAATGAGCAGTTCTTC
>TRBJ1-1|-|TRBV6-1|-
CADRLSTNTEAFF
TGTGCCGACCGACTTTCGACGAACACTGAAGCTTTCTTT
>TRBJ2-1|-|TRBV4-2|TRBD2
CASSQVLAGGTEQFF
TGTGCCAGCAGCCAAGTTCTAGCGGGGGGGACTGAGCAGTTCTTC
>TRBJ2-7|-|TRBV14|-
CASSQDLGATNF
TGTGCCAGCAGCCAAGATCTTGGGGCCACGAACTTC
>TRBJ1-1|-|TRBV4-1|-
CASSQVQGPEAFF
TGCGCCAGCAGCCAAGTACAGGGACCTGAAGCTTTCTTT